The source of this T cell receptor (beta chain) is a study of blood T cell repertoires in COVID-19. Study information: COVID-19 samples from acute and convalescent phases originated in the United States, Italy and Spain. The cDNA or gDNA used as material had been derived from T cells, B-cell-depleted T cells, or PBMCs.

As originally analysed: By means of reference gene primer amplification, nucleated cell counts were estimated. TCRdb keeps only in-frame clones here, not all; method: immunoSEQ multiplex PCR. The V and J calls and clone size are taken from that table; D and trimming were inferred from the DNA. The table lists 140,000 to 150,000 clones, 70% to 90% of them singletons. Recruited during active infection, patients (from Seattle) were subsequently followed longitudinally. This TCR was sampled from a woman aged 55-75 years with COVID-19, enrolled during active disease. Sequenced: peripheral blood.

Here the CDR3 DNA reads TGCAGCGTTGTTCGGGTGAACACTGAAGCTTTCTTT. It codes for CSVVRVNTEAFF. The chain couples TRBV29-1 to TRBJ1-1; D ambiguous. The CDR3 sequence is 12 residues long. The ends were cut back, 4 bases at V and 0 bases at J, with 6 bases in the middle. CDR1 and CDR2 from the germline V gene are SQVTM and ANQGSEA.